A selection of T cell receptor beta chains follows, all from one sample in a study of blood T cell repertoires in COVID-19. TCRdb's copy holds only in-frame clones and misses some; the assay was immunoSEQ multiplex PCR. The data show 97,000 or so clones, over 80% seen once. The specimen was peripheral blood. These receptors came from a man at least 80 years old with acute or convalescent COVID-19. Each CDR3 is given with its conserved first and last residue. Fields, in order: V gene, J gene, D gene, clone size, CDR3 protein, CDR3 DNA. A D gene is named only where the DNA matches it firmly. Clone size, where shown, is once, few, many, or a class for clones that have expanded.

v_call: TRBV21-1
j_call: TRBJ2-7
d_call: .
clone_size: .
cdr3_aa: CASSQSAGTDSYEQYF
cdr3_nt: TGTGCCAGCAGCCAGTCCGCCGGGACAGATTCCTACGAGCAGTACTTC

v_call: TRBV25-1
j_call: TRBJ2-3
d_call: TRBD2
clone_size: .
cdr3_aa: CASSGLAGQPSTDTQYF
cdr3_nt: TGTGCCAGCAGTGGCCTAGCGGGGCAACCTAGCACAGATACGCAGTATTTT

v_call: TRBV19
j_call: TRBJ1-1
d_call: .
clone_size: .
cdr3_aa: CASSMDPGGTEAFF
cdr3_nt: TGTGCCAGTAGTATGGACCCCGGGGGTACTGAAGCTTTCTTT

v_call: TRBV7-9
j_call: TRBJ1-5
d_call: TRBD1
clone_size: .
cdr3_aa: CASSPGTGRQPQHF
cdr3_nt: TGTGCCAGCAGCCCGGGGACAGGGCGTCAGCCCCAGCATTTT

v_call: TRBV29-1
j_call: TRBJ1-5
d_call: TRBD1
clone_size: .
cdr3_aa: CSARTGGASNQPQHF
cdr3_nt: TGCAGCGCTCGGACAGGGGGCGCAAGCAATCAGCCCCAGCATTTT

v_call: TRBV7-8
j_call: TRBJ1-1
d_call: .
clone_size: .
cdr3_aa: CASSFGSTGNTEAFF
cdr3_nt: TGTGCCAGCAGCTTCGGGAGTACAGGGAACACTGAAGCTTTCTTT

v_call: TRBV19
j_call: TRBJ2-1
d_call: .
clone_size: .
cdr3_aa: CASSRGQPNYNEQFF
cdr3_nt: TGTGCCAGTAGTAGAGGCCAGCCTAATTACAATGAGCAGTTCTTC

v_call: TRBV28
j_call: TRBJ2-7
d_call: TRBD1
clone_size: few
cdr3_aa: CASGTQQGGYEQYF
cdr3_nt: TGTGCCAGCGGGACCCAACAGGGGGGATACGAGCAGTACTTC

v_call: TRBV9
j_call: TRBJ1-4
d_call: TRBD1
clone_size: once
cdr3_aa: CASSVQGAREKLFF
cdr3_nt: TGTGCCAGCAGCGTACAGGGGGCGCGTGAAAAACTGTTTTTT

v_call: TRBV30
j_call: TRBJ1-2
d_call: .
clone_size: .
cdr3_aa: CAWSPPGLGYTF
cdr3_nt: TGTGCCTGGAGTCCCCCGGGGTTGGGCTACACCTTC

v_call: TRBV19
j_call: TRBJ2-1
d_call: TRBD1
clone_size: .
cdr3_aa: CASSMDVWDRFRDNEQFF
cdr3_nt: TGTGCCAGTAGTATGGACGTATGGGACAGGTTCCGGGACAATGAGCAGTTCTTC

v_call: TRBV2
j_call: TRBJ1-2
d_call: .
clone_size: .
cdr3_aa: CASSETRQYGYTF
cdr3_nt: TGTGCCAGCAGTGAAACCCGACAGTATGGCTACACCTTC

v_call: TRBV25-1
j_call: TRBJ1-3
d_call: TRBD1
clone_size: .
cdr3_aa: CASSVSGGGNTIYF
cdr3_nt: TGTGCCAGCAGTGTTTCAGGGGGTGGAAACACCATATATTTT

v_call: TRBV6-5
j_call: TRBJ1-1
d_call: TRBD1
clone_size: .
cdr3_aa: CASSPRGRATEAFF
cdr3_nt: TGTGCCAGCAGCCCCAGGGGGCGCGCCACTGAAGCTTTCTTT

v_call: TRBV19
j_call: TRBJ1-5
d_call: .
clone_size: .
cdr3_aa: CASSMSGLANQPQHF
cdr3_nt: TGTGCCAGTAGTATGTCTGGCCTTGCCAATCAGCCCCAGCATTTT

v_call: TRBV7-8
j_call: TRBJ2-3
d_call: .
clone_size: .
cdr3_aa: CASSAPSMTGTGDTQYF
cdr3_nt: TGTGCCAGCAGCGCGCCTTCCATGACAGGCACCGGCGATACGCAGTATTTT